The 28 T cell receptor beta chains in this list originate from one sample, sequenced in a study of shared clonotypes between healthy human individuals (dated by TCRdb to the early 2020s). CD8 naive samples were obtained by positive selection for CCR7 among CD45RO-negative cells, yielding a CD45RA+CCR7+ population from which TemRA cells were excluded. The protocol used for the library was the immunoSEQ multiplex PCR assay. Imported from immuneACCESS, the table was reduced by TCRdb to in-frame sequences with V and J called. These copies leave out some clones; in studies compared against another copy, an unresolved V gene accounts for under half, and the cause of the remainder is not known. The sample table shows approximately 740,000 clones, and about 92% are seen once. The ten most abundant clones make up about 24% of the sample. The sequenced material came from naive CD8+ T cells sorted from blood. The intended sense of this specimen's cell subset or site label: CD45RA+CCR7+. All receptors come from a man aged 30 to 39 in good health.

This clone was seen once. The chain uses TRBV2 and TRBJ2-5, with 12 bases aligning to TRBD2. CDR3 length: 16 residues. Germline V gene sequence: CDR1 SNHLY, CDR2 FYNNEI. The V segment lost 5 bases and the J segment 4 bases; nucleotides outside the gene matches: 8. The CDR3 nucleotides are TGTGCCAGCAGTTCTTGGACTAGCGGGAAAGGAGAGACCCAGTACTTC. Translating gives CASSSWTSGKGETQYF. Complete variable domain (other parts from reference TRBV2 and TRBJ2-5): EPEVTQTPSHQVTQMGQEVILRCVPISNHLYFYWYRQILGQKVEFLVSFYNNEISEKSEIFDDQFSVERPDGSNFTLKIRSTKLEDSAMYFCASSSWTSGKGETQYFGPGTRLLVL.

This clone was seen a single time. This sequence joins TRBV9 and TRBJ2-1, with TRBD1 matching over 7 bases. Germline V lookup: CDR1 SGDLS, CDR2 YYNGEE. Germline trimming cut 4 bases from V and 7 bases from J; bases unmatched to any gene: 11. The CDR3 sequence is 15 residues long. CDR3 DNA: TGTGCCAGCAGCAAACCCCCGGGACAGACGAATGAGCAGTTCTTC. Its protein product is CASSKPPGQTNEQFF.

The chain links TRBV7-2 to TRBJ2-7; 8 bases align to TRBD1. The CDR3 consists of 14 residues. The germline V gene has CDR1 SGHTA and CDR2 FQGNSA. V dropped 4 bases and J dropped 8; count of bases not matched to a gene: 10. The CDR3 reads CASSSGQVGWQQYF. The CDR3 coding sequence is TGTGCCAGCAGCTCGGGACAGGTCGGGTGGCAGCAGTACTTC.

This chain joins TRBV5-5 and TRBJ2-7, with D unclear. V lost 4 bases and J lost 3, with 17 bases in between. This CDR3 has 15 residues. Germline loops: CDR1 SGHKS, CDR2 YYEKEE (reference sequence). DNA of the CDR3: TGTGCCAGCAGCCCCCAGCTTGGACCGTTCTACGAGCAGTACTTC. Translating it yields CASSPQLGPFYEQYF.

The V call is TRBV7-9, the J call TRBJ2-1, with 13 bases fitting TRBD2. The germline V gene encodes CDR1 SEHNR and CDR2 FQNEAQ (reference sequence). Trimming took 2 bases from V and 9 from J; bases not matched to a gene: 7. The CDR3 totals 16 residues. In nucleotides, the CDR3 is TGTGCCAGCAGCTTACCCACTAGCGGGAGGGCCTTTGAGCAGTTCTTC. This codes for CASSLPTSGRAFEQFF.

This chain uses TRBV5-4 with TRBJ2-2, with D maybe TRBD1 (7 bases). CDR3 length equals 15 residues. The V gene's germline CDR1 is SGHNT and CDR2 YYREEE (reference sequence). Trimming stripped 2 bases from V and 3 bases from J, with 11 bases between. The CDR3 loop is CASSFGRGDTGELFF. The CDR3 region has the DNA TGTGCCAGCAGCTTCGGCAGGGGGGACACCGGGGAGCTGTTTTTT.

V usage is TRBV10-2 and J usage is TRBJ1-5, with D unresolved. This CDR3 is built from 12 residues. V was trimmed by 10 bases and J by 2 bases, leaving 9 bases between them. Germline loops: CDR1 WSHSY, CDR2 SAAADI. CDR3 nucleotide sequence: TGCGCCATCAGGTGGGGCAATCAGCCCCAGCATTTT. As protein: CAIRWGNQPQHF.

The chain joins TRBV7-2 to TRBJ2-7; 12 bases fit TRBD2. Trimming took 0 bases from V and 2 from J; bases not matched to a gene: 2. The germline V gene has CDR1 SGHTA and CDR2 FQGNSA. The CDR3 is made up of 16 amino acids. CDR3 sequence reads: CASSLASSGRAYEQYF. The CDR3 DNA follows: TGTGCCAGCAGCTTAGCCTCTAGCGGGAGGGCCTACGAGCAGTACTTC. Drawing the rest from reference TRBV7-2 and TRBJ2-7, the complete variable domain is GAGVSQSPSNKVTEKGKDVELRCDPISGHTALYWYRQSLGQGLEFLIYFQGNSAPDKSGLPSDRFSAERTGGSVSTLTIQRTQQEDSAVYLCASSLASSGRAYEQYFGPGTRLTVT.

The CDR3, as DNA: TGTGCCAGCAGCGTCGGGGGACAAGGAGACTACGAGCAGTACTTC. Translated: CASSVGGQGDYEQYF. The V gene is TRBV9, the J gene TRBJ2-7; D tentatively reads TRBD1 or TRBD2 (6 bases each). Germline V CDR1 and CDR2: SGDLS, YYNGEE. CDR3 size: 15 residues. V lost 2 bases and J lost 3, with 15 bases in between.

V is TRBV11-2 and J is TRBJ2-5; D not certain. The V end was cut by 0 bases, the J end by 2 bases, with 10 bases between. This CDR3 is built from 15 residues. Germline CDR1 SGHAT, CDR2 FQNNGV. This chain's CDR3 is CASSLEGAVQETQYF. In DNA, the CDR3 is TGTGCCAGCAGCTTAGAAGGCGCGGTACAAGAGACCCAGTACTTC. Variable domain in full (rest from reference TRBV11-2 and TRBJ2-5): EAGVAQSPRYKIIEKRQSVAFWCNPISGHATLYWYQQILGQGPKLLIQFQNNGVVDDSQLPKDRFSAERLKGVDSTLKIQPAKLEDSAVYLCASSLEGAVQETQYFGPGTRLLVL.

There are a few counts of this clone. The chain carries TRBV27 and TRBJ1-2; 7 positions agree with TRBD1. The V gene's germline CDR1 is MNHEY and CDR2 SMNVEV (reference sequence). The CDR3 loop spans 14 amino acids. V lost 6 bases, J lost 6 bases, and 10 bases stayed unmatched. CDR3 in DNA: TGTGCCAGCAGCGACAGGGTATTAAGCGATGGCTACACCTTC. It specifies CASSDRVLSDGYTF.

For this clone: This CDR3 is also generated by other DNA sequences in the sample. The J gene is TRBJ2-7, the V gene TRBV5-1; the match to TRBD1 covers 10 bases. V shed 0 bases and J 6 bases; nucleotides not matched to a gene: 3. This CDR3 is 14 amino acids long. Germline lookup yields CDR1 SGHRS and CDR2 YFSETQ. The CDR3 DNA is TGCGCCAGCAGCTTGGCCGGGACAGGGGTCGAGCAGTACTTC. The encoded protein is CASSLAGTGVEQYF. The full variable domain, completed using reference TRBV5-1 and TRBJ2-7, is KAGVTQTPRYLIKTRGQQVTLSCSPISGHRSVSWYQQTPGQGLQFLFEYFSETQRNKGNFPGRFSGRQFSNSRSEMNVSTLELGDSALYLCASSLAGTGVEQYFGPGTRLTVT.

The chain is built from TRBV7-3 and TRBJ2-1, with 8 nucleotides matching TRBD1. Germline V gives CDR1 SGHTA, CDR2 FQGTGA. The V gene end was trimmed by 5 bases and the J gene end by 3 bases; junction bases not matched to a gene: 6. The CDR3 loop spans 15 amino acids. CDR3 loop: CASSRTGGNYNEQFF. CDR3 sequence (DNA): TGTGCCAGCAGCCGAACAGGGGGGAACTACAATGAGCAGTTCTTC.

In its sample, this clone was seen once. The CDR3 loop reads CASSPRTATNEKLFF. CDR3 DNA: TGTGCCAGCAGTCCCCGAACAGCAACTAATGAAAAACTGTTTTTT. V is TRBV28 and J is TRBJ1-4; no clear D. V was clipped by 5 bases and J by 0 bases, with 10 bases between them. The CDR3 totals 15 residues. CDR1 and CDR2 from the germline V gene are MDHEN and SYDVKM.

This sequence joins TRBV29-1 and TRBJ2-7, with TRBD2 matching over 7 bases. Germline assignment: CDR1 SQVTM and CDR2 ANQGSEA. The CDR3 is 11 residues long. J gave up 7 bases and V 6 bases, and 6 bases lay outside the gene matches. In nucleotides, the CDR3 is TGCAGCGTCGGGCGGGGGAGTGAGCAGTACTTC. It is translated as CSVGRGSEQYF.

This chain uses TRBV9 with TRBJ2-3, with TRBD2 matching 9 bases. Germline trimming cut 3 bases from V and 4 bases from J; bases unmatched to any gene: 9. Germline V gene data show CDR1 as SGDLS and CDR2 as YYNGEE. This CDR3 region has 16 residues. This CDR3 is CASSGYLAGESDTQYF. The CDR3 DNA follows: TGTGCCAGCAGCGGATACTTAGCGGGAGAGTCAGATACGCAGTATTTT.

The V call is TRBV2, the J call TRBJ2-7; 9 nucleotides line up with TRBD1. This CDR3 comprises 14 residues. The ends lost 7 bases at V and 2 bases at J; junction bases unmatched: 6. Germline-derived CDR1 and CDR2 are SNHLY and FYNNEI. The CDR3 reads CASTLGTGPYEQYF. The CDR3 DNA is TGTGCCAGCACCCTCGGGACAGGGCCCTACGAGCAGTACTTC.

The chain has TRBV7-8 and TRBJ1-5; D unclear. The V and J ends lost 5 bases and 5 bases respectively, with 10 bases between them. This CDR3 has 13 amino acids. The germline V gene has CDR1 SGHVS and CDR2 FQNEAQ. Here the CDR3 reads CASSGLMYQPQHF. The CDR3 coding sequence is TGTGCCAGCAGCGGGTTAATGTATCAGCCCCAGCATTTT. Full variable domain (missing parts from reference TRBV7-8 and TRBJ1-5): GAGVSQSPRYKVAKRGQDVALRCDPISGHVSLFWYQQALGQGPEFLTYFQNEAQLDKSGLPSDRFFAERPEGSVSTLKIQRTQQEDSAVYLCASSGLMYQPQHFGDGTRLSIL.

The chain links TRBV7-9 to TRBJ2-7, with 10 nucleotides matching TRBD2. Germline lookup yields CDR1 SEHNR and CDR2 FQNEAQ (reference sequence). The J segment lost 3 bases and the V segment lost 4 bases, leaving 12 bases of the junction unmatched. The CDR3 spans 17 residues. CDR3: CASSSPGTSATIYEQYF. The CDR3, as DNA: TGTGCCAGCAGCTCTCCCGGGACTAGCGCGACCATCTACGAGCAGTACTTC.

The CDR3 reads CSVLWDSYEQYF. The DNA for the CDR3 is TGCAGCGTTCTCTGGGACAGCTACGAGCAGTACTTC. The V and J genes are TRBV29-1 and TRBJ2-7; TRBD1 aligns across 7 bases. V lost 5 bases to trimming and J lost 3 bases; unmatched junction nucleotides: 4. Germline values: CDR1 SQVTM, CDR2 ANQGSEA. This CDR3 region has 12 residues.

This rearrangement joins TRBV2 to TRBJ2-7; D is perhaps TRBD2 (7 bases). The germline CDR1 and CDR2 sequences are SNHLY and FYNNEI. The V gene lost 9 bases and the J gene lost 6 bases, with 15 bases spanning the gap. This CDR3 spans 12 amino acids. The CDR3 region is CASRGGRVEQYF. For the CDR3, the DNA is TGTGCCAGTCGCGGGGGCAGGGTCGAGCAGTACTTC.

The chain uses TRBV10-1 and TRBJ2-1, with D uncertain. The V gene lost 2 bases and the J gene lost 4 bases, with 9 bases spanning the gap. Germline CDR1 and CDR2: WNHNN and SYGVQD (reference sequence). The CDR3 is 14 amino acids. The DNA for the CDR3 is TGCGCCAGCAGTGAGGCGGAATATTACAATGAGCAGTTCTTC. The encoded protein is CASSEAEYYNEQFF.

The V gene is TRBV14, the J gene TRBJ2-7; TRBD1 or TRBD2 may be the D gene (5 bases each). The CDR3 runs 15 residues. Trimming shortened V by 3 bases and J by 2 bases, and 14 bases separated the two germline ends. Germline lookup yields CDR1 SGHDN and CDR2 FVKESK. The CDR3 region is CASSQYWGSAYEQYF. For the CDR3, the DNA is TGTGCCAGCAGCCAGTACTGGGGGTCCGCCTACGAGCAGTACTTC. The whole variable domain, filled in from reference TRBV14 and TRBJ2-7, reads EAGVTQFPSHSVIEKGQTVTLRCDPISGHDNLYWYRRVMGKEIKFLLHFVKESKQDESGMPNNRFLAERTGGTYSTLKVQPAELEDSGVYFCASSQYWGSAYEQYFGPGTRLTVT.

This chain joins TRBV30 and TRBJ2-6, with D hard to call. The CDR3 contains 14 residues. V was cut by 2 bases and J by 0 bases, with 5 bases left in between. Germline V gives CDR1 GTSNPN, CDR2 SVGIG (reference sequence). CDR3: CAWSSGSGANVLTF. The DNA of the CDR3 is TGTGCCTGGAGTTCAGGCTCTGGGGCCAACGTCCTGACTTTC.

This sequence joins TRBV29-1 and TRBJ2-3; D remains unclear. Trimming shortened V by 0 bases and J by 8 bases, and 9 bases separated the two germline ends. In germline, CDR1 is SQVTM, CDR2 ANQGSEA. There are 12 residues in the CDR3. CDR3 nucleotide sequence: TGCAGCGTTGAAGATCTTTTCGGTACGCAGTATTTT. As protein: CSVEDLFGTQYF.

As to this clone: Distinct nucleotide sequences in the sample also encode this CDR3. This chain links TRBV11-2 with TRBJ2-7, with D perhaps given as TRBD1 or TRBD2 (5 bases each). V lost 3 bases and J 0 bases, leaving 6 bases between the germline ends. The CDR3 consists of 13 residues. Germline-derived CDR1 and CDR2 are SGHAT and FQNNGV. The CDR3 DNA reads as TGTGCCAGCAGCTTGGGACCCTCCTACGAGCAGTACTTC. Its protein product is CASSLGPSYEQYF.

The DNA for the CDR3 is TGTGCCAGCAGTTTATTTCAGGACCCGGGACTAGCGGGAGGAGAGACCCAGTACTTC. Translated, it gives CASSLFQDPGLAGGETQYF. The gene calls are TRBV27 and TRBJ2-5, with 15 positions matching TRBD2. J was trimmed by 4 bases and V by 1 base; bases with no gene match: 10. The germline CDR1 and CDR2 sequences are MNHEY and SMNVEV (reference sequence). This CDR3 is 19 amino acids long.

This clone was seen just once. The chain recombines TRBV6-1 with TRBJ2-1, with no clear D. The V end lost 1 base, the J end lost 0 bases, and 13 bases lay between the germline ends. Germline CDR1 and CDR2: MNHNS and SASEGT. The CDR3 has 17 residues. The CDR3 nucleotides are TGTGCCAGCAGTGAAGGATTCTGGGGAAGCTCCTACAATGAGCAGTTCTTC. It encodes CASSEGFWGSSYNEQFF.